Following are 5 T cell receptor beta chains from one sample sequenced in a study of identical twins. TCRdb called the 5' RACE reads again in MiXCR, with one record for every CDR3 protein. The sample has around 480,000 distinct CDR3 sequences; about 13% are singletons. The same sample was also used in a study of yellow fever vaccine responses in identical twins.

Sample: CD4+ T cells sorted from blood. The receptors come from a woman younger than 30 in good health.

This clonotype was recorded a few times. The CDR3 loop reads CSAGLAGGLSTDTQYF. The CDR3 DNA is TGCAGCGCCGGACTAGCGGGGGGGCTAAGCACAGATACGCAGTATTTT. The chain uses TRBV29-1 and TRBJ2-3, with 15 bases identical to TRBD2. The length of the CDR3 is 16 residues. The germline V gene has CDR1 SQVTM and CDR2 ANQGSEA. The V segment lost 7 bases and the J segment 0 bases; nucleotides outside the gene matches: 5.

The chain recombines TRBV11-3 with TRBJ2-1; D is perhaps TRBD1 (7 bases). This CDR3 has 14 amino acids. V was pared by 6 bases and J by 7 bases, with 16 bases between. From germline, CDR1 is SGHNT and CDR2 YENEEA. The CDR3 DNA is TGTGCCAGCAGACGACAGGGAGGAGGTAATGAGCAGTTCTTC. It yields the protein CASRRQGGGNEQFF.

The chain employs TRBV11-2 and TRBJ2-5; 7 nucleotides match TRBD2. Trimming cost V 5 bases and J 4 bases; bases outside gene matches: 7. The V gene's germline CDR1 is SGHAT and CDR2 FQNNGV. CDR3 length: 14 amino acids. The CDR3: CASSPGRWGETQYF. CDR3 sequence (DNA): TGTGCCAGCAGCCCCGGGAGGTGGGGAGAGACCCAGTACTTC.

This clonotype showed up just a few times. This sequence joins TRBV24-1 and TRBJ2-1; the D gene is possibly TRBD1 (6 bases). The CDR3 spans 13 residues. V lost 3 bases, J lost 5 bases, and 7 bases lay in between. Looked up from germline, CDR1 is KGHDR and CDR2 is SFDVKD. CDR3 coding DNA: TGTGCCACCAGTGATGGGGGCCACAATGAGCAGTTCTTC. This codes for CATSDGGHNEQFF.

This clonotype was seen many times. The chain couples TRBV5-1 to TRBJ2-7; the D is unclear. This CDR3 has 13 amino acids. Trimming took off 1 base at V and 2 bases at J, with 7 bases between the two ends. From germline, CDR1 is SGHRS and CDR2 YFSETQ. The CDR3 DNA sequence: TGCGCCAGCAGCTTGCCTGGAACCTACGAGCAGTACTTC. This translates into CASSLPGTYEQYF.